This TCR beta chain emerged from a study of cytomegalovirus exposure and HLA in healthy donors. Study at large: Early release data held tens of millions of unique TCRs from HLA-typed donors.

Findings and caveats of the study: The study put 150 to 200 TCR beta chains on its list as cytomegalovirus-associated. Testing in vitro showed a few CMV-associated chains specific for CMV antigens. Serostatus for CMV was the only available immune exposure information.

Comments on this clone: Its antigen is unidentified.

The CDR3 runs to 12 residues. Trimming removed 11 bases from V and 3 bases from J, with 14 bases in between. From germline, CDR1 is MNHNS and CDR2 SASEGT. The PCR had 60 Vbeta and 13 Jbeta primers. TCRdb's copy holds only in-frame clones and misses some; the assay was immunoSEQ multiplex PCR. The data contain under 200,000 clones, 82% of them singletons. The rearrangement joins TRBV6-1 to TRBJ2-7; no firm D call. Sequenced material: PBMCs. The sequence came from a girl aged 10-17 years in good health and CMV-seropositive. The CDR3 sequence: CAVSGLDYEQYF. Here the CDR3 DNA reads TGTGCCGTATCGGGTCTGGACTACGAGCAGTACTTC.